A single sample gave rise to the 6 T cell receptor beta chains below, sequenced in a study of T cells in Graves' hyperthyroidism and ophthalmopathy. The investigators amplified TCR beta CDR3 regions from RNA transcripts. TCR CDR3 regions were first amplified by RT-PCR with HTBI primers. TCRdb fed the multiplex PCR reads into MiXCR, producing one record per CDR3 protein. This sample carries over 200,000 distinct CDR3 sequences, roughly 15% of them seen once, and the ten largest clones take under 65%. Sequencing was performed on blood. These receptors came from a man aged 50 to 60 with Graves' hyperthyroidism.

This clonotype has a handful of counts. This chain connects TRBV5-1 to TRBJ2-7; D is possibly TRBD1 (5 bases). With 0 bases removed from V and 3 bases from J, the gap between germline ends came to 10 bases. Germline V gene data show CDR1 as SGHRS and CDR2 as YFSETQ. This CDR3 has 14 amino acids. The CDR3 sequence is CASSLGQYLYEQYF. CDR3 coding DNA: TGCGCCAGCAGCTTGGGACAGTATCTCTACGAGCAGTACTTC.

This clonotype was picked up many times. V is TRBV11-1 and J is TRBJ2-5; 11 bases fit TRBD1. CDR1 is SGHAT, CDR2 FQDESV, per germline (reference sequence). Germline trimming cut 5 bases from V and 4 bases from J; bases unmatched to any gene: 0. There are 13 residues in the CDR3. CDR3 bases: TGTGCCAGCAGCGGGACAGGGGGAGAGACCCAGTACTTC. This sequence encodes CASSGTGGETQYF.

This clonotype was detected many times. The V gene is TRBV30, the J gene TRBJ2-1, with 10 bases matching TRBD2. Germline CDR1 reads GTSNPN; CDR2 reads SVGIG (reference sequence). V trimming: 5 bases; J trimming: 7 bases; junction bases outside the gene matches: 14. The CDR3 covers 16 residues. The CDR3 region is CAWALNWLAGVNEQFF. The CDR3 region has the DNA TGTGCCTGGGCACTTAACTGGCTAGCGGGAGTGAATGAGCAGTTCTTC. The whole variable domain, remainder taken from reference TRBV30 and TRBJ2-1, is SQTIHQWPATLVQPVGSPLSLECTVEGTSNPNLYWYRQAAGRGLQLLFYSVGIGQISSEVPQNLSASRPQDRQFILSSKKLLLSDSGFYLCAWALNWLAGVNEQFFGPGTRLTVL.

The genes are TRBV4-2 and TRBJ2-6; no clear D gene. Trimming cost V 0 bases and J 2 bases, with 11 bases left between them. Germline V gene data show CDR1 as LGHNA and CDR2 as YNFKEQ. The CDR3 runs 17 residues. CDR3 in amino acids: CASSQDLVVTGANVLTF. CDR3 nucleotide sequence: TGTGCCAGCAGCCAAGATCTGGTTGTAACTGGGGCCAACGTCCTGACTTTC.

This clonotype has ten or more counts. The V gene is TRBV3-1, the J gene TRBJ2-3; 7 nucleotides match TRBD2. CDR1 is LGHDT and CDR2 is YNNKEL in the germline V gene (reference sequence). The CDR3 has 16 residues. The J segment lost 2 bases and the V segment lost 4 bases, leaving 9 bases of the junction unmatched. The CDR3 here is CASSPFAAGNTDTQYF. In DNA, the CDR3 is TGTGCCAGCAGCCCCTTTGCAGCGGGAAACACAGATACGCAGTATTTT.

V usage is TRBV4-2 and J usage is TRBJ1-1; D is unclear. CDR1 LGHNA and CDR2 YNFKEQ come from the germline V gene. CDR3 length: 15 residues. Trimming took 5 bases from V and 0 from J, leaving 13 bases between them. The CDR3 DNA reads TGTGCCAGCAGCGAGGAAAGTCGGATGAACACTGAAGCTTTCTTT. Translated: CASSEESRMNTEAFF.